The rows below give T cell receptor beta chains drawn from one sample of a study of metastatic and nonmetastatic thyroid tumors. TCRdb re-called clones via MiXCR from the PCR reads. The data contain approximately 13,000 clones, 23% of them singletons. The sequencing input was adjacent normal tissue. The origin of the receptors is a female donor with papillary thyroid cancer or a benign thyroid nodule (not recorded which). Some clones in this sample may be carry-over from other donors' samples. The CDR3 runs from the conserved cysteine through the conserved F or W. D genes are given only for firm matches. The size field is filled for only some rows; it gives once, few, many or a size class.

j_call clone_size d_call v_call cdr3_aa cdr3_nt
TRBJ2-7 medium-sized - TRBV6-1 CASTLGSYEQYF TGTGCCAGCACCCTCGGCTCCTACGAGCAGTACTTC
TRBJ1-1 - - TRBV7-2 CASSWDKNTEAFF TGTGCCAGCAGCTGGGACAAGAACACTGAAGCTTTCTTT
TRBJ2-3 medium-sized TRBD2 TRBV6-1 CASSIVAGVTDTQYF TGTGCCAGCTCGATCGTAGCGGGAGTAACAGATACGCAGTATTTT
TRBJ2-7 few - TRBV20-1 CSARRDGSDEQYF TGCAGTGCTAGGCGGGACGGGTCGGACGAGCAGTACTTC
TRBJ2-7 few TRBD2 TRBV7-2 CASSLSGGYEQYF TGTGCCAGCAGCTTAAGCGGGGGCTACGAGCAGTACTTC
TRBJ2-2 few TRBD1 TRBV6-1 CASRPRQGHTGELFF TGTGCCAGCAGACCGAGACAGGGGCACACCGGGGAGCTGTTTTTT
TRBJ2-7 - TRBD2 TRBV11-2 CASSRTSGASYEQYF TGTGCCAGCAGCCGGACTAGCGGGGCCTCCTACGAGCAGTACTTC
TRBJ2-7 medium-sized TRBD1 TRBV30 CAWNVQGMNEQYF TGTGCCTGGAATGTACAGGGGATGAACGAGCAGTACTTC
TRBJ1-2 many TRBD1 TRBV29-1 CSVEDPGQGTYGYTF TGCAGCGTTGAAGACCCGGGACAGGGGACTTATGGCTACACCTTC
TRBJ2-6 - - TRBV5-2 CASSLTGTGNIRTGANVLTF TGTGCCAGCAGCTTGACCGGGACAGGGAATATAAGGACCGGGGCCAACGTCCTGACTTTC
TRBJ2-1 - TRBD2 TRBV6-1 CASSEASGAFNEQFF TGTGCCAGCAGTGAAGCTAGCGGGGCCTTCAATGAGCAGTTCTTC
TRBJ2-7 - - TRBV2 CASSTRDEQYF TGTGCCAGCAGTACGAGGGACGAGCAGTACTTC
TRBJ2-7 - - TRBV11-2 CASSLDEGRNIGQYF TGTGCCAGCAGCTTAGACGAGGGGCGCAATATTGGGCAGTACTTC
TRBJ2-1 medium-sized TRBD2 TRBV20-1 CSASSGIYNEQFF TGCAGTGCTAGTAGCGGGATATACAATGAGCAGTTCTTC
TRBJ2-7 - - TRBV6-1 CASSESKHEQYF TGTGCCAGCAGTGAATCGAAGCACGAGCAGTACTTC
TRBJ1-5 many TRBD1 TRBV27 CASSLYRGDQPQHF TGTGCCAGCAGTTTATACAGGGGGGATCAGCCCCAGCATTTT
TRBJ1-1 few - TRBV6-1 CVSWPQGDMNTEAFF TGTGTCAGCTGGCCACAGGGAGACATGAACACTGAAGCTTTCTTT
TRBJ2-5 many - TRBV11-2 CASSLERGLLETQYF TGTGCCAGCAGCTTAGAGCGCGGGTTATTAGAGACCCAGTACTTC
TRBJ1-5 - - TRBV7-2 CASSLGATDNQPQHF TGTGCCAGCAGCTTAGGCGCGACAGATAATCAGCCGCAGCATTTT
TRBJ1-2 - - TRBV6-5 CASSYPPDLDGGYTF TGTGCCAGCAGTTACCCCCCGGATTTGGATGGTGGCTACACCTTC
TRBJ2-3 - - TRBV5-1 CASSSGPASDTQYF TGCGCCAGCAGTAGCGGACCGGCCTCAGATACGCAGTATTTT
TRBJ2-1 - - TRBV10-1 CASSEGGPRDEQFF TGCGCCAGCAGTGAGGGGGGGCCGCGGGATGAGCAGTTCTTC
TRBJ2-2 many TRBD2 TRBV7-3 CASSPSGRTAGELFF TGTGCCAGCAGCCCTAGCGGGAGGACGGCCGGGGAGCTGTTTTTT
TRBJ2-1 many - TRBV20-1 CSARDFTLFLSATSYNEQFF TGCAGTGCTAGAGATTTTACCCTCTTTCTTAGCGCAACCTCCTACAATGAGCAGTTCTTC
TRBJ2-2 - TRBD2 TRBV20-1 CSARDLASGSWSGTGELFF TGCAGTGCTAGAGATCTGGCTAGCGGGAGTTGGAGTGGCACCGGGGAGCTGTTTTTT
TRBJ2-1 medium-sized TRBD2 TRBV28 CASSSAGVIQLYNEQFF TGTGCCAGCAGTTCCGCGGGAGTTATCCAGCTCTACAATGAGCAGTTCTTC
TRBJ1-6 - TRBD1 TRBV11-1 CASSLGQGFYNSPLHF TGTGCCAGCAGCTTAGGACAGGGGTTCTATAATTCACCCCTCCACTTT
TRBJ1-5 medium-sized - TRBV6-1 CASSDPGQNRPQHF TGTGCCAGCAGTGACCCTGGACAGAATCGGCCCCAGCATTTT
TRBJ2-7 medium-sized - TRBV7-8 CASSFGSKGSPYEQYF TGTGCCAGCAGCTTTGGATCGAAAGGCTCCCCCTACGAGCAGTACTTC
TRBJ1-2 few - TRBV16 CASSQSRARALGGYTF TGTGCCAGCAGCCAATCTAGGGCACGGGCCTTAGGAGGCTACACCTTC
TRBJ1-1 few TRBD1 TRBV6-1 CASSALGDSWNTEAFF TGTGCCAGCAGCGCGCTAGGGGACAGTTGGAACACTGAAGCTTTCTTT
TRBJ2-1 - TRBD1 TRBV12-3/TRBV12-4 CASTSGQGSHNEQFF TGTGCCAGCACCTCTGGACAGGGAAGTCACAATGAGCAGTTCTTC
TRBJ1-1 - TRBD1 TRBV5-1 CASKVSGQENTEAFF TGCGCCAGCAAAGTCTCCGGACAGGAGAACACTGAAGCTTTCTTT
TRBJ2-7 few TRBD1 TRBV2 CASTRGTGSYEQYF TGTGCCAGCACGAGGGGGACAGGGTCCTACGAGCAGTACTTC
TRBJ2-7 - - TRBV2 CASSEVLEGANHEQYF TGTGCCAGCAGCGAGGTACTAGAGGGAGCAAATCACGAGCAGTACTTC
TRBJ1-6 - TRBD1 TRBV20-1 CSASRQGSNSPLHF TGCAGTGCTTCCCGACAGGGAAGTAATTCACCCCTCCACTTT
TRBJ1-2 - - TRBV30 CAWSETWTANYGYTF TGTGCCTGGAGTGAAACTTGGACAGCTAACTATGGCTACACCTTC
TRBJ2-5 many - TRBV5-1 CASSRATAETQYF TGCGCCAGCAGCCGGGCCACAGCGGAGACCCAGTACTTC
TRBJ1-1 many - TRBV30 CAWGEGLPNTEAFF TGTGCCTGGGGCGAGGGACTGCCGAACACTGAAGCTTTCTTT
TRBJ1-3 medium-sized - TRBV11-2 CASSWDVISSGNTIYF TGTGCCAGCAGCTGGGACGTTATAAGCTCTGGAAACACCATATATTTT
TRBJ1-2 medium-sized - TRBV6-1 CASSEEWGHGYTF TGTGCCAGCAGTGAAGAGTGGGGGCACGGCTACACCTTC
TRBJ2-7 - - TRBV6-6 CASSYAESYEQYF TGTGCCAGCAGTTACGCAGAATCCTACGAGCAGTACTTC
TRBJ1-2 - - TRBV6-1 CASTPNGVYGYTF TGTGCCAGCACACCCAACGGCGTCTATGGCTACACCTTC
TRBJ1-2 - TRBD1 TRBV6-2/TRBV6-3 CASSSSDRENGYTF TGTGCCAGCAGCTCCTCCGACAGGGAGAATGGCTACACCTTC
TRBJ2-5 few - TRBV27 CASSLIASQETQYF TGTGCCAGCAGTTTAATAGCGAGCCAAGAGACCCAGTACTTC
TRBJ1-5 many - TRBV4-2 CASSQGGGPQHF TGTGCCAGCAGCCAAGGTGGCGGGCCCCAGCATTTT
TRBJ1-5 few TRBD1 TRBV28 CASTPGTVLSQHF TGTGCCAGCACCCCCGGGACAGTCCTGTCCCAGCATTTT
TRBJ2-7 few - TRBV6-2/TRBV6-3 CASSPGRGTYAEQYF TGTGCCAGCAGCCCGGGCCGGGGAACCTACGCCGAGCAGTACTTC
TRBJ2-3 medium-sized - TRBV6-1 CASSLLSTDTQYF TGTGCCAGCAGTCTCCTAAGCACAGATACGCAGTATTTT
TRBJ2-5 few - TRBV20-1 CSASISGIGEAQYF TGCAGTGCTAGCATTTCAGGGATTGGGGAGGCCCAGTACTTC
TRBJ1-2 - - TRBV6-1 CASSPSLIGGNYGYAF TGTGCCAGCAGTCCTTCCCTTATTGGGGGAAACTATGGCTACGCCTTC
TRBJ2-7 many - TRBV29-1 CSFTRVIGGEQYF TGCAGCTTTACAAGGGTTATAGGAGGGGAGCAGTACTTC
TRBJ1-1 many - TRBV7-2 CASSLAGASSTEAFF TGTGCCAGCAGCTTAGCTGGGGCCAGCTCCACTGAAGCTTTCTTT
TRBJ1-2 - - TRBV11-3 CATQPKDGYTF TGTGCCACCCAGCCGAAGGACGGCTACACCTTC
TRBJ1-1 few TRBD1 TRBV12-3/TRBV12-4 CSSSTRTGPRNTEAFF TGTTCCAGCAGTACTCGGACAGGGCCGCGGAACACTGAAGCTTTCTTT